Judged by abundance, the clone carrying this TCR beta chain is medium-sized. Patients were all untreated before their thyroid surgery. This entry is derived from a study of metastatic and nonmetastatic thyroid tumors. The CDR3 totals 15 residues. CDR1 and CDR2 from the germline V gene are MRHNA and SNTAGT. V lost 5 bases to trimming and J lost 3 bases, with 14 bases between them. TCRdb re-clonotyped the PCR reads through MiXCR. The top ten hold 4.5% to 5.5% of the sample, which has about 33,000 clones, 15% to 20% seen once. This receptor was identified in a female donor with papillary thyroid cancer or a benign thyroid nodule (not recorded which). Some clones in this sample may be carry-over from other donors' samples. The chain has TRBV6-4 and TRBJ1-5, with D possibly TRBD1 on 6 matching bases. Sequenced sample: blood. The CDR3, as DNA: TGTGCCAGCAGTTCGGACGGACAGCCCAATCAGCCCCAGCATTTT. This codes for CASSSDGQPNQPQHF.